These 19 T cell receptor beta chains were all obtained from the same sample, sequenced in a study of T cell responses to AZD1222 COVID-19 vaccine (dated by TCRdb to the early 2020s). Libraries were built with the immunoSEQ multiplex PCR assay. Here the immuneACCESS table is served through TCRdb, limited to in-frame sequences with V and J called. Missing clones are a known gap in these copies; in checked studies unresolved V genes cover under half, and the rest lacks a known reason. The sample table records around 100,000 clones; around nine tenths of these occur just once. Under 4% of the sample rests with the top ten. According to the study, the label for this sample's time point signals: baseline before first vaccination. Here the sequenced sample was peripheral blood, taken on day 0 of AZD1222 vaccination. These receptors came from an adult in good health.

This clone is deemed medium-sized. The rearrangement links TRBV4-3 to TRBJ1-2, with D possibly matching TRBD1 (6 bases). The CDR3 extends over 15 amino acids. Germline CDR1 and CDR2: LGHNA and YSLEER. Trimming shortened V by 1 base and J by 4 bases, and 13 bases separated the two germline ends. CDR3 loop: CASSQVTGWAYGYTF. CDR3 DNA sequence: TGCGCCAGCAGCCAAGTTACAGGGTGGGCCTATGGCTACACCTTC.

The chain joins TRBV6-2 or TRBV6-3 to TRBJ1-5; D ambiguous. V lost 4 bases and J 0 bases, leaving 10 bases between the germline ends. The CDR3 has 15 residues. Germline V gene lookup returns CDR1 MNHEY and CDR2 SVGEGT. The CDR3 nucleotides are TGTGCCAGCAGTTTTAGCGGGGTTAGCAATCAGCCCCAGCATTTT. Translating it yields CASSFSGVSNQPQHF.

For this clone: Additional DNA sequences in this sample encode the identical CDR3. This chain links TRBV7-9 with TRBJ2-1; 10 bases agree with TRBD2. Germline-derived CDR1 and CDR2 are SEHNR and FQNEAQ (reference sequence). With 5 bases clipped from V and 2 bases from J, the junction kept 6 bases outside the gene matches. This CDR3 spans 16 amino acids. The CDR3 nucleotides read TGTGCCAGCAGCCTGGGGCTAGCGGGGGCCTACAATGAGCAGTTCTTC. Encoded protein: CASSLGLAGAYNEQFF.

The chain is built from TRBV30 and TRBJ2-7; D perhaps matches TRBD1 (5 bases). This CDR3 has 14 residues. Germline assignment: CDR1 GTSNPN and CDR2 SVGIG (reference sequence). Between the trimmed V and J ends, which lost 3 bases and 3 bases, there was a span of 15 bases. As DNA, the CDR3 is TGTGCCTGGAGGGTAGGGCAGGGTAGCTACGAGCAGTACTTC. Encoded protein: CAWRVGQGSYEQYF.

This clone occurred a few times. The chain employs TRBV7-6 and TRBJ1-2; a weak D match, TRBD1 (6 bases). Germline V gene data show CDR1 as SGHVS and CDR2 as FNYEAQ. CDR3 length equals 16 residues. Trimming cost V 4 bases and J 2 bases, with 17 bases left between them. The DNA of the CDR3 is TGTGCCAGCAGCTCGCATCAGGGGCCGCTAAACTATGGCTACACCTTC. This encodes CASSSHQGPLNYGYTF.

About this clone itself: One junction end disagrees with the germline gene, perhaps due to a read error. The CDR3 spells CASSREPYTEACF. Here the CDR3 DNA reads TGTGCCAGCAGTCGAGAGCCCTACACTGAAGCTTGCTTT. The chain combines TRBV6-5 with TRBJ1-1; D remains ambiguous. CDR1 is MNHEY and CDR2 is SVGAGI in the germline V gene. This CDR3 spans 13 amino acids.

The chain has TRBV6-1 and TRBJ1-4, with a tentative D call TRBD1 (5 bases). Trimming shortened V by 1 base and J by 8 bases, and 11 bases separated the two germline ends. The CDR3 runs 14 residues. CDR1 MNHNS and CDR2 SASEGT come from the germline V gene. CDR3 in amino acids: CASSEVQVEEKLFF. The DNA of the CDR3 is TGTGCCAGCAGTGAAGTACAGGTTGAGGAAAAACTGTTTTTT.

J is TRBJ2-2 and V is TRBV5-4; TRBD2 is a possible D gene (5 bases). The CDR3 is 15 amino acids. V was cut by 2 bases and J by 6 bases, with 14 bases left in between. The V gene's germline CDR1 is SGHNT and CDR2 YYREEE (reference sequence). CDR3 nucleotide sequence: TGTGCCAGCAGCTTCACCCGGGGATCGGCCGGGGAGCTGTTTTTT. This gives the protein CASSFTRGSAGELFF.

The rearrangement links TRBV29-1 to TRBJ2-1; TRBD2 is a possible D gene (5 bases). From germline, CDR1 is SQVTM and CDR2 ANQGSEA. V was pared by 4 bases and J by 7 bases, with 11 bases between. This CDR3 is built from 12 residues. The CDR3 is CSVVPGWNEQFF. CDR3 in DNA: TGCAGCGTTGTACCGGGATGGAATGAGCAGTTCTTC.

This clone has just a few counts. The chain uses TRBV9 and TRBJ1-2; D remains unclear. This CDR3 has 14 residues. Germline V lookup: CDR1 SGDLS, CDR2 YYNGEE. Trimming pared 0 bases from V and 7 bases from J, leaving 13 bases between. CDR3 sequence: CASSVVDGGSGYTF. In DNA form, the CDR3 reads TGTGCCAGCAGCGTAGTGGACGGCGGGAGTGGCTACACCTTC.

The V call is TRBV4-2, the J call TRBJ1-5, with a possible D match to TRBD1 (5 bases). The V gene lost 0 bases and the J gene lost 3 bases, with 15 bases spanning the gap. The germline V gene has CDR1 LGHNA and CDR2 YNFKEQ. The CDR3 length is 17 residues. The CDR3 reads CASSQEGRGPDNQPQHF. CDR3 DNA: TGTGCCAGCAGCCAAGAAGGAAGGGGACCCGACAATCAGCCCCAGCATTTT.

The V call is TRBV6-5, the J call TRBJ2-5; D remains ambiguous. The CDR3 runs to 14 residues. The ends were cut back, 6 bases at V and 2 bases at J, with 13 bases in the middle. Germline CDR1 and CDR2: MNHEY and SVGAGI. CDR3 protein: CASSAGRVQETQYF. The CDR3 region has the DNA TGTGCCAGCAGCGCTGGACGGGTTCAAGAGACCCAGTACTTC.

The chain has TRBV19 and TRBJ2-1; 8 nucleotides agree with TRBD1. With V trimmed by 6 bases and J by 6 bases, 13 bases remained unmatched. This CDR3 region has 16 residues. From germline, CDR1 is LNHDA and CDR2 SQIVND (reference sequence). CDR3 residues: CASRSPGQGGGNEQFF. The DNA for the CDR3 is TGTGCCAGTAGGTCCCCAGGACAGGGAGGAGGCAATGAGCAGTTCTTC.

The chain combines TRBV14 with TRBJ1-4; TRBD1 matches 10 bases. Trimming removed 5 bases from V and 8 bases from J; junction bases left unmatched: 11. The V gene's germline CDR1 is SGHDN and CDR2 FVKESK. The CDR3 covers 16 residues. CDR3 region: CASSARGGTGAEKLFF. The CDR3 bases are TGTGCCAGCAGCGCAAGGGGTGGGACAGGGGCAGAAAAACTGTTTTTT. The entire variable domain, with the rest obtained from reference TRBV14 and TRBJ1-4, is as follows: EAGVTQFPSHSVIEKGQTVTLRCDPISGHDNLYWYRRVMGKEIKFLLHFVKESKQDESGMPNNRFLAERTGGTYSTLKVQPAELEDSGVYFCASSARGGTGAEKLFFGSGTQLSVL.

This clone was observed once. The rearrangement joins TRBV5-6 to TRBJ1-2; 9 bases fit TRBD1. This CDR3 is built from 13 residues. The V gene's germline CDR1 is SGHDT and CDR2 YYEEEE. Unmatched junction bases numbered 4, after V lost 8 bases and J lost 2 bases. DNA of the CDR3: TGTGCCAGTACCGGGACAGGGAACTATGGCTACACCTTC. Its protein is CASTGTGNYGYTF.

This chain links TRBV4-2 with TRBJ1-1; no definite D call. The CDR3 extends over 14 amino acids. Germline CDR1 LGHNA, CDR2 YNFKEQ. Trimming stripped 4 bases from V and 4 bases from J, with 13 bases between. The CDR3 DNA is TGTGCCAGCAGCCGCCTGCTCGGGAGCACTGAAGCTTTCTTT. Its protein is CASSRLLGSTEAFF.

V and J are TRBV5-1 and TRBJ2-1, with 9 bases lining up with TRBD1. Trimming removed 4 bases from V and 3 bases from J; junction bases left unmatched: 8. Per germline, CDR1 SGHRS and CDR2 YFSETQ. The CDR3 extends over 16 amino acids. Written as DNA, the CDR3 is TGCGCCAGCAGCACCGATCCGGGACAGGGCTACAATGAGCAGTTCTTC. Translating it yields CASSTDPGQGYNEQFF.

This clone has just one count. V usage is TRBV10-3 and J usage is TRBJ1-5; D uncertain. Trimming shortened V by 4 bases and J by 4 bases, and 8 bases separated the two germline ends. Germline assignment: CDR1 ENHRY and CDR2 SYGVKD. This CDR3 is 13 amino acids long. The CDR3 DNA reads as TGTGCCATCAGTGGCGGGATTAATCAGCCCCAGCATTTT. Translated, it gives CAISGGINQPQHF.

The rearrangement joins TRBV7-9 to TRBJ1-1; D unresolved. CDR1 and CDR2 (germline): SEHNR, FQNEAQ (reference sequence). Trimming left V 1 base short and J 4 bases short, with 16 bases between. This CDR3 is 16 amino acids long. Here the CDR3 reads CASSLGGNLGSTEAFF. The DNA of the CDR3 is TGTGCCAGCAGCTTAGGGGGTAATCTGGGATCCACTGAAGCTTTCTTT.